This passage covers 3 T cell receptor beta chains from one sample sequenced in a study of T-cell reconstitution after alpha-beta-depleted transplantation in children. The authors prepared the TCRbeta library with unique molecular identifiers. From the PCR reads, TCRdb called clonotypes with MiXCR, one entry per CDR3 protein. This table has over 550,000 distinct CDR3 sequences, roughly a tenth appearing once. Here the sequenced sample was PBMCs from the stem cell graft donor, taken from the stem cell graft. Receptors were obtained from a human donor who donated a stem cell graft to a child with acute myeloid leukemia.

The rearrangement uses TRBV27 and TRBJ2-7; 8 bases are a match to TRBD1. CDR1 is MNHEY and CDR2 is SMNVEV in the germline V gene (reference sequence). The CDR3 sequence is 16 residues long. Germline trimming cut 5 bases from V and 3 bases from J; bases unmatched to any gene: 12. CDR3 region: CASSPLRTGLGYEQYF. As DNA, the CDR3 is TGTGCCAGCAGTCCCCTCCGGACAGGGTTGGGCTACGAGCAGTACTTC.

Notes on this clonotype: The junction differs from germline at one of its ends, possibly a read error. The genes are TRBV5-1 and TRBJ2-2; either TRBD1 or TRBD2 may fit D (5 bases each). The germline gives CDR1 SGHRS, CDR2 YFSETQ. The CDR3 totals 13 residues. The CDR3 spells CASSFREPGEPFF. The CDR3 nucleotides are TGCGCCAGCAGCTTCAGGGAGCCCGGGGAGCCGTTTTTT.

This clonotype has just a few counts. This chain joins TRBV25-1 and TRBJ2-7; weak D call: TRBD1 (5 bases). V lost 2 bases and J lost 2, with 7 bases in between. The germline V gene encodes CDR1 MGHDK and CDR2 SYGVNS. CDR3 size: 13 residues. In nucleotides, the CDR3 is TGTGCCAGCAGTGAAAGGGGTGCCTACGAGCAGTACTTC. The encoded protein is CASSERGAYEQYF.